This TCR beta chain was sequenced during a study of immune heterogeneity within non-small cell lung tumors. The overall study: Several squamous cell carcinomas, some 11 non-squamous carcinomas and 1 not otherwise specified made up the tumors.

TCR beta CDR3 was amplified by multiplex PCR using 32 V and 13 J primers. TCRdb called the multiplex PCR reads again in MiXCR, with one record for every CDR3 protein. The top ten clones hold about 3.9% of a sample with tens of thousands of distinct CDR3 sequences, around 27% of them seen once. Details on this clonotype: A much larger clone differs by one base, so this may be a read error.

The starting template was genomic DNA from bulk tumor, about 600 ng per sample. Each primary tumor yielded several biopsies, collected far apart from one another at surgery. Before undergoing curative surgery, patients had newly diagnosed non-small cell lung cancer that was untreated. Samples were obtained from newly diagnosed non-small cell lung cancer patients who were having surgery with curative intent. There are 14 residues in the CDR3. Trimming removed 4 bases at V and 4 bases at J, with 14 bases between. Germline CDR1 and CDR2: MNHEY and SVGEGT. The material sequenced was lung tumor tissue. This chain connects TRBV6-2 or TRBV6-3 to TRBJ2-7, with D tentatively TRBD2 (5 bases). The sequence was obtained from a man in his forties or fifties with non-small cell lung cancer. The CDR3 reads CASSSQRTPYEQYF. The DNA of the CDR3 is TGTGCCAGCAGTTCTCAGCGGACCCCTTACGAGCAGTACTTC.